This TCR beta chain appears in the sequencing data of a study of cytomegalovirus exposure and HLA in healthy donors. About the research overall: There were 90 million to 140 million unique TCR beta sequences, drawn from some 180 million T cells, in an earlier analysis.

For this clone: Its antigen is unidentified.

Study conclusions and caveats: It has been reported that TCR beta sequences accurately predicted the HLA-A and HLA-B alleles of most subjects. A later analysis linked a missense variant in DCLRE1C to the trimming of TCR beta V and J genes.

PCR used 60 Vbeta primers and 13 Jbeta primers. Assay used: immunoSEQ multiplex PCR; TCRdb lists only in-frame clones, some missing. The sample shows 150,000 to 200,000 clones, around 81% of them seen only once. V lost 0 bases to trimming and J lost 5 bases, with 7 bases between them. This CDR3 is built from 14 residues. In germline, CDR1 is KGHSY, CDR2 FQNENV. These donors, healthy bone marrow donors, were studied. The V call is TRBV16, the J call TRBJ1-4; unclear D gene. The sample was PBMCs. The origin of this receptor is a woman aged 18-35 years in good health and CMV-seropositive. The DNA of the CDR3 is TGTGCCAGCAGCCAATCTAGTGTCAATGAAAAACTGTTTTTT. Translation gives CASSQSSVNEKLFF.